Listed below are T cell receptor beta chains from one sample, sequenced in a study of blood T cell repertoires in COVID-19. Clones were read by immunoSEQ multiplex PCR, and TCRdb kept only the in-frame ones, dropping some. Of 150,000 to 200,000 clones listed, roughly 80% are singletons. The source material was peripheral blood. The receptors originated from a woman in her thirties or forties with COVID-19, enrolled during active disease. Each CDR3 is given with its conserved first and last residue. A D gene is named only where the DNA matches it firmly. Clone size is given for some rows only: seen once, a few or many times, or a class if the clone is expanded.

CDR3: CASRLGHTISNYGYTF; DNA: TGTGCCAGCAGACTGGGACACACCATCTCTAACTATGGCTACACCTTC; V: TRBV3-1/TRBV3-2; D: .; J: TRBJ1-2; size: .
CDR3: CASSFRGLYEQYF; DNA: TGCGCCAGCAGCTTTAGGGGTCTCTACGAGCAGTACTTC; V: TRBV5-1; D: .; J: TRBJ2-7; size: few
CDR3: CASSLTGVYTF; DNA: TGCGCCAGCAGCTTGACAGGGGTCTACACCTTC; V: TRBV5-1; D: TRBD1; J: TRBJ1-2; size: .
CDR3: CASSLEWTSDEQFF; DNA: TGCGCCAGCAGCTTGGAGTGGACTAGCGATGAGCAGTTCTTC; V: TRBV5-1; D: TRBD2; J: TRBJ2-1; size: few
CDR3: CASSYNGARGDEQYF; DNA: TGTGCCAGCAGTTATAACGGCGCCAGGGGCGACGAGCAGTACTTC; V: TRBV28; D: .; J: TRBJ2-7; size: .
CDR3: CASRAGGSYEQYF; DNA: TGTGCCAGCAGGGCAGGGGGCTCCTACGAGCAGTACTTC; V: TRBV25-1; D: TRBD1; J: TRBJ2-7; size: .
CDR3: CASSSDQGAYEQYF; DNA: TGTGCCAGCAGTTCCGATCAAGGGGCCTACGAGCAGTACTTC; V: TRBV7-2; D: .; J: TRBJ2-7; size: .
CDR3: CASSSSGGYGYTF; DNA: TGTGCCAGCAGCTCCAGCGGAGGCTATGGCTACACCTTC; V: TRBV7-3; D: .; J: TRBJ1-2; size: .
CDR3: CASRQGRLVGYTF; DNA: TGTGCCAGCAGACAGGGGCGTCTAGTGGGCTACACCTTC; V: TRBV12-3/TRBV12-4; D: TRBD1; J: TRBJ1-2; size: .
CDR3: CASSEVGTSGAIDTQYF; DNA: TGTGCCAGCAGTGAAGTGGGGACTAGCGGGGCGATAGATACGCAGTATTTT; V: TRBV2; D: TRBD2; J: TRBJ2-3; size: .
CDR3: CASSIGQGTAGELFF; DNA: TGTGCCAGTAGTATAGGACAGGGGACGGCCGGGGAGCTGTTTTTT; V: TRBV19; D: TRBD1; J: TRBJ2-2; size: .
CDR3: CASSAGDRIYGYTF; DNA: TGTGCCAGCAGCGCGGGGGACAGGATCTATGGCTACACCTTC; V: TRBV5-4; D: TRBD1; J: TRBJ1-2; size: once
CDR3: CAISKADEKLFF; DNA: TGTGCCATCTCCAAAGCTGATGAAAAACTGTTTTTT; V: TRBV10-3; D: .; J: TRBJ1-4; size: .
CDR3: CAAGGVKNQPQHF; DNA: TGTGCCGCCGGCGGGGTAAAAAATCAGCCCCAGCATTTT; V: TRBV15; D: .; J: TRBJ1-5; size: .
CDR3: CASSPDSQIFSYGYTF; DNA: TGCGCCAGCAGCCCGGACAGCCAAATTTTCTCATATGGCTACACCTTC; V: TRBV5-1; D: .; J: TRBJ1-2; size: .
CDR3: CASGSGSYEQYF; DNA: TGTGCCAGCGGGAGTGGATCCTACGAGCAGTACTTC; V: TRBV30; D: TRBD2; J: TRBJ2-7; size: .
CDR3: CASSLNRAPVTEAFF; DNA: TGTGCCAGCAGCTTAAACAGGGCCCCTGTCACTGAAGCTTTCTTT; V: TRBV7-9; D: .; J: TRBJ1-1; size: few
CDR3: CATSRDRGLAADTQYF; DNA: TGTGCCACCAGCAGAGATCGGGGACTAGCCGCAGATACGCAGTATTTT; V: TRBV15; D: TRBD2; J: TRBJ2-3; size: .
CDR3: CASSQEGGVYNSPLHF; DNA: TGTGCCAGCAGCCAAGAAGGAGGGGTCTATAATTCACCCCTCCACTTT; V: TRBV3-1/TRBV3-2; D: .; J: TRBJ1-6; size: .
CDR3: CASSYSGGTEAFF; DNA: TGTGCCAGCAGTTACTCAGGGGGAACTGAAGCTTTCTTT; V: TRBV6-5; D: .; J: TRBJ1-1; size: .
CDR3: CASSFGQGRTEAFF; DNA: TGCGCCAGCAGCTTCGGACAGGGGCGGACTGAAGCTTTCTTT; V: TRBV5-1; D: TRBD1; J: TRBJ1-1; size: few
CDR3: CASRSGQGADTQYF; DNA: TGTGCCAGCAGGTCGGGACAGGGGGCAGATACGCAGTATTTT; V: TRBV6-5; D: TRBD1; J: TRBJ2-3; size: once
CDR3: CASQGVAGTDEQFF; DNA: TGCGCCAGCCAAGGGGTAGCGGGAACGGATGAGCAGTTCTTC; V: TRBV5-1; D: TRBD2; J: TRBJ2-1; size: .
CDR3: CAWSAGGLGF; DNA: TGTGCCTGGAGCGCCGGTGGCCTAGGCTTT; V: TRBV30; D: .; J: TRBJ1-1; size: few
CDR3: CASSTRGNTIYF; DNA: TGTGCCAGTAGTACCAGGGGAAACACCATATATTTT; V: TRBV19; D: .; J: TRBJ1-3; size: many
CDR3: CASSTTSGLAGSEQFF; DNA: TGTGCCAGTAGTACGACTAGCGGCCTGGCGGGTAGCGAGCAGTTCTTC; V: TRBV19; D: TRBD2; J: TRBJ2-1; size: .
CDR3: CASSLGVGTSVGHEQFF; DNA: TGTGCCAGCAGCTTGGGGGTCGGGACTAGCGTAGGGCATGAGCAGTTCTTC; V: TRBV5-6; D: TRBD2; J: TRBJ2-1; size: .
CDR3: CSASVRQGGGTWETQYF; DNA: TGCAGTGCTAGTGTGAGACAGGGTGGGGGGACTTGGGAGACCCAGTACTTC; V: TRBV20-1; D: .; J: TRBJ2-5; size: .
CDR3: CSASPGNFNSGANVLTF; DNA: TGCAGTGCAAGTCCGGGGAACTTTAACTCTGGGGCCAACGTCCTGACTTTC; V: TRBV20-1; D: .; J: TRBJ2-6; size: .
CDR3: CASSSGSLNNEQFF; DNA: TGTGCCAGCAGCTCGGGGTCCCTCAACAATGAGCAGTTCTTC; V: TRBV2; D: .; J: TRBJ2-1; size: .
CDR3: CASSHQGANTEAFF; DNA: TGTGCCAGCAGCCATCAGGGGGCGAACACTGAAGCTTTCTTT; V: TRBV16; D: TRBD1; J: TRBJ1-1; size: few
CDR3: CASSPSAGGLSPGELFF; DNA: TGTGCCAGCTCACCATCGGCGGGGGGTCTTTCTCCCGGGGAGCTGTTTTTT; V: TRBV18; D: TRBD2; J: TRBJ2-2; size: .
CDR3: CASGLKGATGELFF; DNA: TGTGCTAGTGGTTTGAAGGGGGCCACCGGGGAGCTGTTTTTT; V: TRBV12-5; D: TRBD1; J: TRBJ2-2; size: once
CDR3: CASSQARVQTEAFF; DNA: TGTGCCAGCAGCCAAGCCAGGGTTCAAACTGAAGCTTTCTTT; V: TRBV4-2; D: .; J: TRBJ1-1; size: .
CDR3: CASSEGRGPADEQFF; DNA: TGCGCCAGCAGTGAGGGGCGGGGCCCTGCCGATGAGCAGTTCTTC; V: TRBV10-1; D: .; J: TRBJ2-1; size: .
CDR3: CASSEGARVYGYTF; DNA: TGCGCCAGCAGTGAAGGGGCGCGTGTCTATGGCTACACCTTC; V: TRBV10-2; D: .; J: TRBJ1-2; size: .
CDR3: CASSLADRGVYEQYF; DNA: TGCGCCAGCAGCTTGGCCGACAGGGGAGTGTACGAGCAGTACTTC; V: TRBV5-1; D: TRBD1; J: TRBJ2-7; size: .
CDR3: CASSLQGATSRTEAFF; DNA: TGTGCCAGCTCTCTTCAGGGGGCGACTAGCCGCACTGAAGCTTTCTTT; V: TRBV18; D: TRBD1; J: TRBJ1-1; size: .
CDR3: CASSRVSGALSYEQYF; DNA: TGCGCCAGCAGCCGGGTAAGCGGGGCCCTTTCCTACGAGCAGTACTTC; V: TRBV4-1; D: TRBD2; J: TRBJ2-7; size: .
CDR3: CASSPSQSPLHF; DNA: TGTGCCAGCAGCCCCTCTCAGTCACCCCTCCACTTT; V: TRBV7-9; D: .; J: TRBJ1-6; size: .
CDR3: CASSYGGGGTDTQYF; DNA: TGTGCCAGCAGTTACGGTGGCGGGGGCACAGATACGCAGTATTTT; V: TRBV6-5; D: .; J: TRBJ2-3; size: .
CDR3: CASSLFSTLNEQFF; DNA: TGTGCCAGCAGCTTATTCTCAACTCTCAATGAGCAGTTCTTC; V: TRBV7-8; D: .; J: TRBJ2-1; size: once
CDR3: CASSQDKDYGYTF; DNA: TGTGCCAGCAGTCAGGACAAAGACTATGGCTACACCTTC; V: TRBV6-5; D: .; J: TRBJ1-2; size: .
CDR3: CASSQGTGNQPQHF; DNA: TGTGCCAGCAGCCAAGGGACAGGGAATCAGCCCCAGCATTTT; V: TRBV3-1/TRBV3-2; D: TRBD1; J: TRBJ1-5; size: .
CDR3: CASRSGNGGSSYEQYF; DNA: TGCGCCAGCAGATCGGGAAACGGGGGGAGCTCCTACGAGCAGTACTTC; V: TRBV5-1; D: TRBD2; J: TRBJ2-7; size: .
CDR3: CAWVMRVNEKLFF; DNA: TGTGCCTGGGTAATGAGGGTTAATGAAAAACTGTTTTTT; V: TRBV30; D: .; J: TRBJ1-4; size: .
CDR3: CASSSGTDTRKAFF; DNA: TGTGCCAGCAGCTCGGGGACAGACACCAGGAAAGCTTTCTTT; V: TRBV5-4; D: TRBD1; J: TRBJ1-1; size: .
CDR3: CASSVAGGQETQYF; DNA: TGTGCCAGCAGCGTAGCAGGGGGGCAAGAGACCCAGTACTTC; V: TRBV9; D: .; J: TRBJ2-5; size: .
CDR3: CAWKGVFNEQFF; DNA: TGTGCCTGGAAGGGGGTGTTCAATGAGCAGTTCTTC; V: TRBV30; D: .; J: TRBJ2-1; size: .
CDR3: CASITISPRADTQYF; DNA: TGTGCCAGCATCACTATCTCCCCCCGCGCAGATACGCAGTATTTT; V: TRBV6-6; D: .; J: TRBJ2-3; size: .
CDR3: CASSVVQGAFDTEAFF; DNA: TGTGCCAGCAGCGTAGTCCAGGGGGCTTTTGACACTGAAGCTTTCTTT; V: TRBV9; D: TRBD1; J: TRBJ1-1; size: .
CDR3: CASSSRLNSPLHF; DNA: TGTGCCAGCAGCTCCCGTTTAAATTCACCCCTCCACTTT; V: TRBV7-2; D: .; J: TRBJ1-6; size: .